This TCR beta chain is drawn from a study of shared clonotypes between healthy human individuals. Study-wide background: Donor ages ranged 18 to 49 years: two women, a few men. Findings of the study overall: A handful of donors showed sharing of approximately 5% of naive CD4 clonotypes. Sorted-subset samples were not fully sequenced, rarefaction indicated. Deeper or shallower sequencing was expected to change how clonotypes are shared among donors.

On this clone itself: The target antigen is unknown.

The repertoire was sequenced with immunoSEQ multiplex PCR; TCRdb's copy has only in-frame clones and lacks some. Counted here are 950,000 to 1,300,000 clones, 60% to 80% occurring once; the ten biggest clones make up about 1.5%. CDR1 is ENHRY and CDR2 is SYGVKD in the germline V gene. The V and J ends lost 6 bases and 5 bases, in that order; junction bases with no gene match: 7. The CDR3 spans 14 residues. V and J are TRBV10-3 and TRBJ2-3, with 8 bases fitting TRBD2. Sequenced: memory CD4+ T cells sorted from blood. Subset noted: CD45RA-negative fraction. This clonotype was obtained from a man aged 18-30 years in good health. CDR3 protein: CAIRSGSLEDTQYF. DNA for the CDR3: TGTGCCATCAGAAGCGGGAGCTTGGAAGATACGCAGTATTTT.